This T cell receptor beta chain was documented in a study of T cells in Graves' hyperthyroidism and ophthalmopathy (dated by TCRdb to between 2019 and 2020). Concerning the study at large: A discovery cohort of about 95 patients, roughly 43 with Graves' ophthalmopathy and more than 55 with stable Graves' hyperthyroidism, was used to find distinguishing TCR V-J signatures. After blood sampling, hyperthyroidism patients were treated with methimazole at a starting dose of 30 mg daily, and ophthalmopathy patients were treated with high-dose intravenous methylprednisolone. According to the paper, TCR Vbeta CDR3 sequencing was carried out on over 130 peripheral blood samples, which came from fewer than 50 ophthalmopathy, around 74 hyperthyroidism and approximately 17 progressor patients. An independent validation cohort of under 20 hyperthyroidism patients and more than 15 patients who later progressed to ophthalmopathy tested prospective prediction of ophthalmopathy. Thyroid tissue and blood T-cell repertoires from six Graves' hyperthyroidism patients were also compared in the study. The 100 or so discovery patients were randomly divided into training and test sets at a 7:3 ratio.

With respect to this clonotype: The target of this receptor is not known. No qualities accompany the bases; no much larger clone lies one base away.

Exclusion was applied to patients with uncontrolled infections, other autoimmune diseases, pregnancy or lactation. Diagnoses relied on clinical symptoms, serum thyroxine and TRAb, thyroid ultrasound and orbital computed tomography. Total RNA was extracted using Trizol reagent, and RNA quality was assessed on an Agilent 2100 Bioanalyzer. Taken from cysteine to phenylalanine, the CDR3 has 12 residues. Here the CDR3 DNA is all that survives: 36 bases in frame from base 1. The trim is 4 bases for V and 9 bases for J, with a gap of 12 bases between the germline ends. On the study overall, not on this receptor specifically: In cross-validation, a model built on a 13 V-J signature told ophthalmopathy apart from stable hyperthyroidism with 85% to 90% sensitivity and 81% to 82% specificity, and in testing the same model reached 80%/75%. Blood samples also contained most of the expanded thyroid clonotypes (frequency above 0.001), which suggests that blood repertoires may reflect thyroid immune responses. In validation, the model predicted progression to ophthalmopathy with 55% to 71% sensitivity and 72% to 85% specificity, a median of roughly seven months before onset. No statistical method was used to fix the sample size in advance, and group allocation was not hidden from the investigators.

The TCR beta CDR3 regions were amplified from RNA transcripts. A first-round RT-PCR of the TCR CDR3 used the HTBI primer set with the Qiagen OneStep RT-PCR kit. The libraries were constructed in a second round of multiplex PCR and then size-selected and purified. Sequencing of the libraries was done on an Illumina HiSeq2000 using paired-end 100 bp reads. Per the source publication's procedure: Raw data were processed with SOAPnuke, discarding reads with adapters, uncalled bases, mean Phred below 15, or no exact constant-primer or identifier match. High-quality paired reads were merged with COPE v1.2.5, and unique nucleotide sequences were defined as clonotypes. Clonotypes were aligned to IMGT TRBV, TRBD and TRBJ reference segments using MiTCR v1.1. Analysis was restricted to V-J combinations with a frequency above 0.0001, which covered about 99% of repertoires. A TCS score was defined as the ratio between F50 (clonal expansion) and ExV (chaos), using BLOSUM62-based TCRdist between CDR3 peptides within each V-J. Welch's t-statistics and random forest reduced 500 to 650 V-J features to some 14, which were used in a naive Bayes classifier (R e1071). Thyroid-blood repertoire similarity was quantified with the Morisita-Horn index. In-frame beta chains were kept once TCRdb had trimmed the public reads at Q25 with fastp and called clones with MiXCR. Rows with a matching CDR3 protein are joined into one entry that keeps the most common DNA and genes. TCRdb, rather than the study authors, made the V and J calls. The sample table shows roughly 570,000 distinct CDR3 sequences, and roughly 50% are seen once. Of the sample, around a fifth is held by the ten largest clones.

The receptor was derived from an adult woman with Graves' disease, either hyperthyroidism or ophthalmopathy (not recorded which). The rearrangement combines TRBV12-3 or TRBV12-4 with TRBJ1-1; the D gene remains uncertain. Input material: peripheral blood or thyroid tissue (not recorded which). Here is the DNA: TGTGCCAGCAGTTCCTCATCGGGCAAAGCTTTCTTT. This translates into CASSSSSGKAFF.